The 7 T cell receptor beta chains given below trace back to one sample, sequenced in a study of control samples from healthy donors and cancer patients. Sequenced by immunoSEQ multiplex PCR; TCRdb stores in-frame clones only, minus some. The repertoire holds approximately 210,000 clones, with approximately 91% as singletons. Input material: blood. The origin of the receptors is a man aged 25-45 years in good health.

This sequence joins TRBV21-1 and TRBJ1-4; TRBD1, the D gene given by the table, was not confirmed from the DNA. TRBV21-1 is assigned pseudogene status. The length of the CDR3 is 15 residues. This CDR3 is CASKSKTGLNEKLFF. CDR3 in DNA: TGTGCCAGCAAGAGTAAGACAGGACTTAATGAAAAACTGTTTTTT.

The chain joins TRBV6-5 to TRBJ1-2; D is uncertain. V was pared by 5 bases and J by 2 bases, with 6 bases between. The CDR3 consists of 12 residues. In germline, CDR1 is MNHEY, CDR2 SVGAGI. In DNA form, the CDR3 reads TGTGCCAGCAGTCGCAGCAACTATGGCTACACCTTC. Encoded protein: CASSRSNYGYTF.

This chain connects TRBV27 to TRBJ2-7; TRBD1 might be the D (6 bases). The germline V and J ends were trimmed by 6 bases and 3 bases, with 18 bases remaining between them. The germline gives CDR1 MNHEY, CDR2 SMNVEV (reference sequence). The CDR3 has 15 residues. DNA of the CDR3: TGTGCCAGCAGAGAAAGACAGGAAATACTCTACGAGCAGTACTTC. This translates into CASRERQEILYEQYF.

In regard to this clone: This same CDR3 is encoded by further DNA sequences in the sample. The rearrangement joins TRBV2 to TRBJ1-5; 10 positions agree with TRBD1. V gave up 6 bases and J gave up 2 bases; unmatched junction bases: 4. Germline V CDR1 and CDR2: SNHLY, FYNNEI. CDR3 length: 15 residues. CDR3 in DNA: TGTGCCAGCAGAAGGGACAGGGGTGGCAATCAGCCCCAGCATTTT. It is translated as CASRRDRGGNQPQHF.

The V and J genes are TRBV27 and TRBJ1-2, with D possibly TRBD1 on 5 matching bases. Trimming pared 7 bases from V and 6 bases from J, leaving 21 bases between. Germline values: CDR1 MNHEY, CDR2 SMNVEV (reference sequence). This CDR3 spans 15 amino acids. The CDR3, as DNA: TGTGCCAGCACCGCCACAGGTTCTCCTATGGATGGCTACACCTTC. Its protein product is CASTATGSPMDGYTF.

V is TRBV19 and J is TRBJ2-7; 7 bases are shared with TRBD1. The CDR3 contains 15 residues. From germline, CDR1 is LNHDA and CDR2 SQIVND (reference sequence). V trimming: 10 bases; J trimming: 3 bases; junction bases outside the gene matches: 15. The CDR3 DNA sequence: TGTGCCACCCGAAGGGCAGGGGGAAAAGTCTACGAGCAGTACTTC. This encodes CATRRAGGKVYEQYF.

The V call is TRBV2, the J call TRBJ1-1; possibly TRBD1 for D (6 bases). The ends were cut back, 8 bases at V and 1 base at J, with 14 bases in the middle. The CDR3 sequence is 14 residues long. Germline CDR1 is SNHLY and CDR2 is FYNNEI. The CDR3 loop reads CASGGQTANTEAFF. The CDR3 DNA is TGTGCCAGCGGGGGCCAAACGGCGAACACTGAAGCTTTCTTT.